These T cell receptor beta chains were read from a single sample in a study of human T cells and chemical hapten exposure. In TCRdb, the RACE reads were re-called with MiXCR into one record per CDR3 protein. This sample has 180,000 or so distinct CDR3 sequences; about 14% occur once, and the top ten carry 1.7%. This sample comprised whole blood, obtained in connection with sensitization to the hapten diphenylcyclopropenone (DPC). The receptors derive from a woman aged 25 to 39 with alopecia areata. Some clones in this sample may be carry-over from other donors' samples. Both conserved end residues are part of each CDR3. Not every row has a clone size; where given, it reads once, few, many or a size class.

j_gene	v_gene	abundance	CDR3aa
TRBJ2-1	TRBV20-1	few	CSVEARSSYNEQFF
TRBJ2-2	TRBV20-1	few	CSAKLGQLNTGELFF
TRBJ1-5	TRBV27	-	CASSPDRGLQPQHF
TRBJ1-1	TRBV7-9	-	CASSLLAGGMNTEAFF
TRBJ1-5	TRBV12-3/TRBV12-4	few	CASSADPQSNQPQHF
TRBJ2-1	TRBV19	-	CASRSPGQGYNEQFF
TRBJ2-1	TRBV7-9	-	CASSSSSVSYNEQFF
TRBJ1-2	TRBV12-3/TRBV12-4	-	CASSPAGTGYGYTF
TRBJ2-7	TRBV2	-	CASKMRGVVYEQYF
TRBJ1-6	TRBV4-2	few	CASSQENRGTNSPLHF
TRBJ1-3	TRBV3-1	-	CASSHLPTGVSGNTIYF
TRBJ2-7	TRBV5-1	few	CASSLYPSSYEQYF
TRBJ2-7	TRBV4-3	-	CASSQEFGGGASEQYF
TRBJ1-4	TRBV12-5	many	CASGKRPGFGEKLFF
TRBJ2-1	TRBV30	-	CAWSVLTSGEQFF
TRBJ1-6	TRBV6-2/TRBV6-3	-	CASSLEGPKNSPLHF
TRBJ2-2	TRBV11-2	-	CASSSTEKNTGELFF
TRBJ1-1	TRBV5-6	few	CASSLAGIPIRTEAFF
TRBJ2-1	TRBV29-1	-	CSVEDGGSPYNEQFF
TRBJ1-6	TRBV28	-	CASSSPGQYNSPLHF
TRBJ1-3	TRBV12-3/TRBV12-4	few	CASSLFGQLSSGNTIYF
TRBJ1-1	TRBV28	many	CASSQSGNTEAFF
TRBJ2-7	TRBV28	-	CASSRQGVLGEQYF
TRBJ1-6	TRBV20-1	-	CSASAIRTSSSYNSPLHF
TRBJ2-2	TRBV12-3/TRBV12-4	few	CASRLAGQTGELFF
TRBJ2-7	TRBV7-9	-	CASSLFPASEDEQYF
TRBJ2-2	TRBV4-2	few	CASSRSGAAGGELFF
TRBJ2-6	TRBV5-1	-	CASSLLGANSGANVLTF